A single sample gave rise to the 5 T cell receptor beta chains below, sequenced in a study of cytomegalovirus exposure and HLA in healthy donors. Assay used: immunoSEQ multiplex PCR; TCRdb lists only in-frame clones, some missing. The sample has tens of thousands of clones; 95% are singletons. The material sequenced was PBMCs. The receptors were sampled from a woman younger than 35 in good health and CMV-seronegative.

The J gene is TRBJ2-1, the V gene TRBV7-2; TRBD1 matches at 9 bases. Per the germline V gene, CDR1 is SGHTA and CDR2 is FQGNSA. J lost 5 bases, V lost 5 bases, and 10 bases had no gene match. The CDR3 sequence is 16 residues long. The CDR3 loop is CASSQAAGTGNNEQFF. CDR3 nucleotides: TGTGCCAGCAGCCAAGCGGCCGGGACAGGGAACAATGAGCAGTTCTTC.

CDR3 sequence (DNA): TGTGCCAGCAGCTTAGCCGGGACAGGGAATGAAAAACTGTTTTTT. Residues: CASSLAGTGNEKLFF. The rearrangement uses TRBV7-2 and TRBJ1-4; 9 bases match TRBD1. The CDR3 is 15 residues long. The J segment lost 5 bases and the V segment lost 0 bases, leaving 1 base of the junction unmatched. Germline V CDR1 and CDR2: SGHTA, FQGNSA. Complete variable domain (other parts from reference TRBV7-2 and TRBJ1-4): GAGVSQSPSNKVTEKGKDVELRCDPISGHTALYWYRQSLGQGLEFLIYFQGNSAPDKSGLPSDRFSAERTGGSVSTLTIQRTQQEDSAVYLCASSLAGTGNEKLFFGSGTQLSVL.

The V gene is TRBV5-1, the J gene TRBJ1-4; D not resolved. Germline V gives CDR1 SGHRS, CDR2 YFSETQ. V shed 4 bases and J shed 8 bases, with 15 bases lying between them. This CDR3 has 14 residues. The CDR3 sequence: CASSVGDRLEKLFF. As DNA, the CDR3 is TGCGCCAGCAGCGTCGGAGACCGGCTAGAAAAACTGTTTTTT.

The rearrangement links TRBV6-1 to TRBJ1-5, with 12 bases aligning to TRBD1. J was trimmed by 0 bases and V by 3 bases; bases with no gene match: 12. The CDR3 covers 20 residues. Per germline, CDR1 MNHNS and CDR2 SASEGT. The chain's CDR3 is CASSDSTGTGGFLSNQPQHF. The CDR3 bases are TGTGCCAGCAGTGATTCCACCGGGACAGGGGGCTTCCTTAGCAATCAGCCCCAGCATTTT.

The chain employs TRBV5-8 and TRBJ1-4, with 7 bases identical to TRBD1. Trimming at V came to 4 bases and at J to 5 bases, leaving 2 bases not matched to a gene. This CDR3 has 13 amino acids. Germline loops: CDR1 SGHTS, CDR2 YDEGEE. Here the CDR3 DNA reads TGTGCCAGCAGCCGGGACAGAAATGAAAAACTGTTTTTT. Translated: CASSRDRNEKLFF. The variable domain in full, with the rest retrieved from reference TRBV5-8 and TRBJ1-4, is EAGVTQSPTHLIKTRGQQATLRCSPISGHTSVYWYQQALGLGLQFLLWYDEGEERNRGNFPPRFSGRQFPNYSSELNVNALELEDSALYLCASSRDRNEKLFFGSGTQLSVL.